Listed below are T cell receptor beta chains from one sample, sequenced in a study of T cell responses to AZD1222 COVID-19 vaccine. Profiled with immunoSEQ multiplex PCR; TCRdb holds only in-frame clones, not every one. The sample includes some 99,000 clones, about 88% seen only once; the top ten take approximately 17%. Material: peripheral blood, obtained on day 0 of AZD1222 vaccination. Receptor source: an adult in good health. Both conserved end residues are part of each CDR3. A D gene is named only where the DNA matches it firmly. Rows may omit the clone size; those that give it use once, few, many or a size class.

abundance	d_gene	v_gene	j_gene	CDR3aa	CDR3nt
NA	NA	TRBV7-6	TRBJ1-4	CASSLGLGATNEKLFF	TGTGCCAGCAGCTTAGGGCTGGGTGCAACTAATGAAAAACTGTTTTTT
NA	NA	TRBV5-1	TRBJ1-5	CASSLGRGLRNQPQHF	TGCGCCAGCAGCTTAGGCCGGGGCTTGCGCAATCAGCCCCAGCATTTT
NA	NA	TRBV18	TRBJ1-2	CASSDLGIGIGYTF	TGTGCCAGCTCAGACCTCGGGATCGGCATTGGCTACACCTTC
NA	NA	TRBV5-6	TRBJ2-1	CASSTTDKVVNEQFF	TGTGCCAGCAGCACCACGGACAAGGTCGTCAATGAGCAGTTCTTC
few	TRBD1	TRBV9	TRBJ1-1	CASSEPLDRGRTEAFF	TGTGCCAGCAGCGAGCCCCTCGACAGGGGGAGGACTGAAGCTTTCTTT
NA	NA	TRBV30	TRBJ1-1	CAWSDEAVGTEAFF	TGTGCCTGGAGTGACGAGGCGGTTGGTACTGAAGCTTTCTTT
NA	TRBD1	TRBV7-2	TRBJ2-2	CASSAQGTGELFF	TGTGCCAGCAGCGCACAGGGGACCGGGGAGCTGTTTTTT
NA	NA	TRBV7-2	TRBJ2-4	CASSLTRGGNIQYF	TGTGCCAGCAGCTTAACCCGTGGGGGGAACATTCAGTACTTC
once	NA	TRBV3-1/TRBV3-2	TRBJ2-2	CASSPRPGELFF	TGTGCCAGCAGCCCCCGACCCGGGGAGCTGTTTTTT
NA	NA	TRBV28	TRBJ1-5	CASSPPGSNQPQHF	TGTGCCAGCAGTCCCCCGGGTAGCAATCAGCCCCAGCATTTT
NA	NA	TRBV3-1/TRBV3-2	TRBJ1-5	CASSQGYQPQHF	TGTGCCAGCAGCCAAGGATATCAGCCCCAGCATTTT
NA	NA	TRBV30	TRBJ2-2	CAWIRITNTGELFF	TGTGCCTGGATCCGGATAACGAACACCGGGGAGCTGTTTTTT
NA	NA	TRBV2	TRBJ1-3	CASSVGRRLGGTIYF	TGTGCCAGCAGTGTTGGCAGGCGCCTTGGGGGCACCATATATTTT
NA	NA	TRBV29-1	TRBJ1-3	CSVVGPGSGNTIYF	TGCAGCGTTGTCGGCCCGGGCTCTGGAAACACCATATATTTT
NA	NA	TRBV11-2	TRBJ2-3	CASSLEGITDTQYF	TGTGCCAGCAGCTTAGAGGGTATCACAGATACGCAGTATTTT
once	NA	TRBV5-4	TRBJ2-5	CASSLVGFQETQYF	TGTGCCAGCAGCTTGGTAGGGTTCCAAGAGACCCAGTACTTC
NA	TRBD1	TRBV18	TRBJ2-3	CASSPLGTGLLITDTQYF	TGTGCCAGCTCACCTCTTGGGACAGGGTTGTTGATAACAGATACGCAGTATTTT
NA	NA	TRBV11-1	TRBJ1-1	CASSLESGRSTEAFF	TGTGCCAGCAGCTTAGAATCAGGGCGGAGCACTGAAGCTTTCTTT
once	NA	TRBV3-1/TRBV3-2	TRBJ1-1	CASSQGRGVTEAFF	TGTGCCAGCAGCCAAGGGAGGGGGGTCACTGAAGCTTTCTTT
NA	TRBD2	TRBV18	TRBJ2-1	CASSPWRDSGRSQRRNEQFF	TGTGCCAGCTCACCGTGGAGGGATAGCGGGAGATCCCAACGACGGAATGAGCAGTTCTTC
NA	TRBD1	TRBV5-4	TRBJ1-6	CASSLGGTGVSPLHF	TGTGCCAGCAGCTTGGGGGGGACAGGGGTTTCACCCCTCCACTTT
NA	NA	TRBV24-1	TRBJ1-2	CATSDSPLLTGKVRYTF	TGTGCCACCAGTGACTCCCCCCTCCTGACTGGGAAAGTGCGCTACACCTTC
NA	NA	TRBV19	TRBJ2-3	CASRDSRYTDTQYF	TGTGCCAGTAGGGACAGCCGGTACACAGATACGCAGTATTTT
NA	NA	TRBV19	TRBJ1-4	CASSIFRGEKLFF	TGTGCCAGTAGTATTTTCCGGGGTGAAAAACTGTTTTTT
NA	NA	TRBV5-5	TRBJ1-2	CASSLDGEFFGGYTF	TGTGCCAGCAGCTTGGATGGGGAATTTTTTGGGGGCTACACCTTC
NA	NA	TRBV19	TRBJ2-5	CASSVGGTLLKETQYF	TGTGCCAGTAGTGTGGGCGGGACCCTTCTTAAAGAGACCCAGTACTTC
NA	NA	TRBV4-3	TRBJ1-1	CASSPTVLNTEAFF	TGCGCCAGCAGCCCAACCGTTCTTAACACTGAAGCTTTCTTT
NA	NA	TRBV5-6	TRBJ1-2	CASSGAWGYGYTF	TGTGCCAGCAGCGGCGCATGGGGCTATGGCTACACCTTC
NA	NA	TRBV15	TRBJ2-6	CATSRAAGPSSGANVLTF	TGTGCCACCAGCAGAGCGGCGGGACCGAGCTCTGGGGCCAACGTCCTGACTTTC
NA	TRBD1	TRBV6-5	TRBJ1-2	CASRDPGQDYGYTF	TGTGCCAGCAGAGATCCGGGACAGGACTATGGCTACACCTTC